Listed below are T cell receptor beta chains from one sample, sequenced in a study of human T cells and chemical hapten exposure. MiXCR, run by TCRdb on the RACE reads, gives a single entry per CDR3 protein. The sample lists some 120,000 distinct CDR3 sequences; about 9.4% were seen once. Specimen: whole blood. The source of these receptors is a male donor in good health. Some clones in this sample may be carry-over from other donors' samples. The CDR3 runs from the conserved cysteine through the conserved F or W. The D gene is left open where the match is weak. A clone size is listed for some rows: how often the clone was seen (once, few, many), or a class if it is expanded.

TRBV7-6	NA	TRBJ2-7	NA	TGTGCCAGCAGCTTAGGGGACAAGGCCTCCTACGAGCAGTGCTTC	CASSLGDKASYEQCF
TRBV6-2/TRBV6-3	NA	TRBJ2-7	many	TGTGCCAGCAGCTCAAACGAGGGGTACGAGCAGTACTTC	CASSSNEGYEQYF
TRBV7-2	NA	TRBJ1-1	few	TGTGCCAGCAGCTTAGCCCGGGAGAACACTGAAGCTTTCTTT	CASSLARENTEAFF
TRBV27	NA	TRBJ2-7	few	TGTGCCAGCAGTTTCGGGGGCGTCGAATCCTACGAGCAGTACTTC	CASSFGGVESYEQYF
TRBV6-5	TRBD2	TRBJ2-7	NA	TGTGCCAGTCTGACTTTAGCGGGAGGAACGTACGAGCAGTACTTC	CASLTLAGGTYEQYF
TRBV6-5	TRBD2	TRBJ2-3	few	TGTGCCAGCAAATGGAGGCGGGACTATACCACAGATACGCAGTATTTT	CASKWRRDYTTDTQYF
TRBV5-5	NA	TRBJ2-1	NA	TGTGCCAGCACCCGGATACTCGCCGGGAGAATTAACAATGAGCAGTTCTTC	CASTRILAGRINNEQFF
TRBV24-1	NA	TRBJ2-2	NA	TGTGCCACCAGAGGAGACGGAGGGACCGGGGAGCTGTTTTTT	CATRGDGGTGELFF
TRBV5-1	NA	TRBJ1-1	NA	TGCGCCAGCGAGTGGGGGATCAGATCGGGGGGTATGAACACTGAAGCTTTCTTT	CASEWGIRSGGMNTEAFF
TRBV27	NA	TRBJ2-5	many	TGTGCCAGCAGTTTAGTTGGGGCGGGCCAAGAGACCCAGTACTTC	CASSLVGAGQETQYF
TRBV4-2	TRBD1	TRBJ2-1	NA	TGTGCCAGCAGCATCGGACAGGGACCCTACAATGAGCAGTTCTTC	CASSIGQGPYNEQFF
TRBV20-1	TRBD2	TRBJ2-4	NA	TGCAGTGCTAGAGCGTTAGCGGGAGGACCGAGGAACATTCAGTACTTC	CSARALAGGPRNIQYF
TRBV7-9	TRBD1	TRBJ2-1	NA	TGTGCCAGCAGCTTAACGGGACAGGGGATAAATGAGCAGTTCTTC	CASSLTGQGINEQFF
TRBV29-1	NA	TRBJ1-2	many	TGCAGCGTTGAAACGGACTGGGCCTATGGCTACACCTTC	CSVETDWAYGYTF
TRBV5-1	NA	TRBJ1-1	NA	TGCGCCAGCAGCTTGGACGGAGGGCTGGCTTTCTTT	CASSLDGGLAFF
TRBV7-2	TRBD2	TRBJ2-1	few	TGTGCCAGCAGCCGCGGGAGTGGCTCCTACAATGAGCAGTTCTTC	CASSRGSGSYNEQFF
TRBV5-1	TRBD2	TRBJ2-1	few	TGCGCCAGCAGCTTGGATAGCGGGGACTACAATGAGCAGTTCTTC	CASSLDSGDYNEQFF
TRBV29-1	TRBD2	TRBJ2-1	many	TGCAGCGTTGAACCAGCGGGAAATTACAATGAGCAGTTCTTC	CSVEPAGNYNEQFF
TRBV6-4	TRBD2	TRBJ2-2	NA	TGTGCCAGCAAAGCAGTGGCTCTAGCGGGAGACACCGGGGAGCTGTTTTTT	CASKAVALAGDTGELFF
TRBV6-2/TRBV6-3	TRBD2	TRBJ2-3	many	TGTGCCAGCAGTTACTCGCGACTAGCCATGGAAGATACGCAGTATTTT	CASSYSRLAMEDTQYF
TRBV5-1	TRBD2	TRBJ2-1	many	TGCGCCTCCTTACCGTCGGAGGGAGGGCCATCGAATGAGCAGTTCTTC	CASLPSEGGPSNEQFF
TRBV19	TRBD1	TRBJ2-1	few	TGTGCCAGTAGTAAGGGGGCCAGGTACAATGAGCAGTTCTTC	CASSKGARYNEQFF
TRBV5-4	TRBD2	TRBJ2-2	many	TGTGCCAGCAGCCCGCTAGCGGGCCAGAGGACCGGGGAGCTGTTTTTT	CASSPLAGQRTGELFF
TRBV4-3	TRBD1	TRBJ2-2	NA	TGCGCCAGCAGACAGGGGGTGGGGGGCACCGGGGAGCTGTTTTTT	CASRQGVGGTGELFF
TRBV4-2	TRBD1	TRBJ1-6	few	TGTGCCAGCAGCAACCGGGACAGCTACGGTTCACCCCTCCACTTT	CASSNRDSYGSPLHF
TRBV25-1	NA	TRBJ2-5	few	TGTGCCAGCAGTGAATTGGGGACCCAGTACTTC	CASSELGTQYF
TRBV4-2	TRBD2	TRBJ2-5	NA	TGTGCCAGCAGCCAACAGGGCACAGCGGGACAAGAGACCCAGTACTTC	CASSQQGTAGQETQYF
TRBV29-1	TRBD2	TRBJ2-5	NA	TGCAGCGTTGAAGATCAAGAGGCTAGCGGGCCACAAGAGACCCAGTACTTC	CSVEDQEASGPQETQYF
TRBV6-5	NA	TRBJ1-1	few	TGTGCCAGCAGCCCAGGGACGGAGATGAACACTGAAGCTTTCTTT	CASSPGTEMNTEAFF
TRBV5-6	NA	TRBJ2-4	many	TGTGCCAGCAGCTTGAGGAAGGCAGGGGGCCTCTGGCTAGCGGGAAACATTCAGTACTTC	CASSLRKAGGLWLAGNIQYF
TRBV14	TRBD1	TRBJ2-7	NA	TGTGCCAGCAGCCAAGTTGATACCGGGACAGGGGACGACGAGCAGTACTTC	CASSQVDTGTGDDEQYF
TRBV6-5	NA	TRBJ2-1	many	TGTGCCAGCAGCAGTAGGGACTACAATGAGCAGTTCTTC	CASSSRDYNEQFF
TRBV2	TRBD1	TRBJ1-5	many	TGTGCCAGCAGCCGGGACAGCGGAAAAAATCAGCCCCAGCATTTT	CASSRDSGKNQPQHF
TRBV14	NA	TRBJ2-1	NA	TGTGCCAGCAGCCAAGCTATGGGACTCTGGCGGAATGAGCAGTTCTTC	CASSQAMGLWRNEQFF
TRBV6-2/TRBV6-3	NA	TRBJ2-2	NA	TGTGCCAGCAGTAGAATGCGGGATATAAACACCGGGGAGCTGTTTTTT	CASSRMRDINTGELFF
TRBV5-1	NA	TRBJ2-3	NA	TGCGCCAGCAGCTTGGGACTAGGGGCAGATACGCAGTATTTT	CASSLGLGADTQYF
TRBV20-1	TRBD2	TRBJ2-5	few	TGCAGTGCTAGCCCCCTCAGCGGGGGGGGTCAAGAGACCCAGTACTTC	CSASPLSGGGQETQYF
TRBV2	TRBD1	TRBJ2-2	NA	TGTGCCAGCAGCACGGGACAGGGGGCGGACGGGGAGCTGTTTTTT	CASSTGQGADGELFF
TRBV7-6	TRBD2	TRBJ2-1	many	TGTGCCAGCAGCTTACCTCGGCTAGCGGGGGGGCTGGATGAGCAGTTCTTC	CASSLPRLAGGLDEQFF
TRBV20-1	TRBD1	TRBJ2-7	NA	TGCAGTGCCGGATCACAGGGGTACGAGCAGTACTTC	CSAGSQGYEQYF
TRBV5-1	NA	TRBJ1-1	few	TGCGCCAGCAGCTTGGCCGATCAGGGTCGAATGAACACTGAAGCTTTCTTT	CASSLADQGRMNTEAFF
TRBV2	NA	TRBJ1-6	many	TGTGCCAGCAGTACAGAGGGACTGCTTAATTCACCCCTCCACTTT	CASSTEGLLNSPLHF
TRBV19	TRBD1	TRBJ1-5	NA	TGTGCCAGTAGTACTAGACAGGGTTCGAATCAGCCCCAGCATTTT	CASSTRQGSNQPQHF
TRBV5-5	NA	TRBJ1-5	NA	TGTGCCAGCAGCCGGGGGATTACTTACCAACAGCCCCAGCATTTT	CASSRGITYQQPQHF
TRBV7-9	NA	TRBJ2-1	NA	TGTGCCAGCAGCCCGGACGGGTACAATGAGCAGTTCTTC	CASSPDGYNEQFF
TRBV10-3	NA	TRBJ1-1	NA	TGTGCCATCAGTGAGTCAGCAGGGGAGCCTGAAGCTTTCTTT	CAISESAGEPEAFF
TRBV9	NA	TRBJ2-2	NA	TGTGCCAGCAGCACCTTCTCGAGGGGGGGCACCGGGGAGCTGTTTTTT	CASSTFSRGGTGELFF
TRBV5-5	TRBD1	TRBJ2-7	NA	TGTGCCAGCAGCTTGGCGGGGACAGACAGCTCCTACGAGCAGTACTTC	CASSLAGTDSSYEQYF
TRBV4-2	NA	TRBJ2-3	many	TGTGCCAGCAGCCAAACCGAGGGCGGCGCCGTTACAGATACGCAGTATTTT	CASSQTEGGAVTDTQYF
TRBV6-5	NA	TRBJ1-1	few	TGTGCCAGCAGGTGGGGGGAGAACACTGAAGCTTTCTTT	CASRWGENTEAFF
TRBV12-3/TRBV12-4	NA	TRBJ2-7	many	TGTGCCAGCAGTCCGACGAGCTCCTACGAGCAGTACTTC	CASSPTSSYEQYF
TRBV11-2	NA	TRBJ1-2	NA	TGTGCCAGCAGCTTACTCCCGGCTAACTATAGCTACACCTTC	CASSLLPANYSYTF
TRBV7-2	TRBD2	TRBJ2-3	many	TGTGCCAGCAGCCCAAGCGGGGGGGGCGCAGATACGCAGTATTTT	CASSPSGGGADTQYF
TRBV14	NA	TRBJ2-7	NA	TGTGCCAGCAGCCAATTTGGGGGTTCCTACGAGCAGTACTTC	CASSQFGGSYEQYF